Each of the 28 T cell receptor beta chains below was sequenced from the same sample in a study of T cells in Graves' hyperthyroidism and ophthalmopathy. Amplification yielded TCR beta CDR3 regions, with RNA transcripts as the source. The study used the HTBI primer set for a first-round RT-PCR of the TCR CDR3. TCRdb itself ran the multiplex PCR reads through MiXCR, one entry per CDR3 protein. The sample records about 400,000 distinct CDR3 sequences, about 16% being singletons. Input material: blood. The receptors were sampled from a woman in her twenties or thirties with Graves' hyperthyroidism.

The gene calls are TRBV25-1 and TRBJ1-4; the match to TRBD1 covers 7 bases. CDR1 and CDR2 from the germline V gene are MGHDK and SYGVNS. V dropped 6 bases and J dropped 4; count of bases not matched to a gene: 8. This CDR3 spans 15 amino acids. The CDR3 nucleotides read TGTGCCAGCAGGGGTACAGGGGCCCTTAATGAAAAACTGTTTTTT. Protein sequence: CASRGTGALNEKLFF.

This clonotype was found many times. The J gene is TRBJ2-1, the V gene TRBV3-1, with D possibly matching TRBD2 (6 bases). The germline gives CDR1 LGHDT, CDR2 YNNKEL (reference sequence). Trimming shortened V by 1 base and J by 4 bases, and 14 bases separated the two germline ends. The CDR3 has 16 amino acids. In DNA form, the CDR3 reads TGTGCCAGCAGCCAAGCCGGGAGCGGACGGTACAATGAGCAGTTCTTC. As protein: CASSQAGSGRYNEQFF.

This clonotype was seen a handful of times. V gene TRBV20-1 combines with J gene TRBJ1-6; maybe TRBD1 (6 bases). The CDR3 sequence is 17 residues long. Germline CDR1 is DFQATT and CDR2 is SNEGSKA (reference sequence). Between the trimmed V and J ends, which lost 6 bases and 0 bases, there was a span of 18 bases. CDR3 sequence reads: CSAPDSRTLSYNSPLHF. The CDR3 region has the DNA TGCAGTGCGCCGGACAGCCGTACCCTCTCCTATAATTCACCCCTCCACTTT.

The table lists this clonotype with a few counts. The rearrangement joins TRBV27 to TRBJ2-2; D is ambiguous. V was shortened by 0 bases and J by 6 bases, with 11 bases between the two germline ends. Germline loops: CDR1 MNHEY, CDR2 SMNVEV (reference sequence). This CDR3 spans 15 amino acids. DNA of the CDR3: TGTGCCAGCAGTTTATCGGGGTTAGCTGCCGGGGAGCTGTTTTTT. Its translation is CASSLSGLAAGELFF.

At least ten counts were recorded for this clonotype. The CDR3 DNA follows: TGTGCCAGCAGCTTAGATGGGTCAGACCAAGAGACCCAGTACTTC. Translation gives CASSLDGSDQETQYF. This rearrangement joins TRBV11-2 to TRBJ2-5; D gene uncertain. The CDR3 has 15 residues. V lost 0 bases, J lost 0 bases, and 8 bases lay in between. CDR1 and CDR2 from the germline V gene are SGHAT and FQNNGV. Full variable domain (missing parts from reference TRBV11-2 and TRBJ2-5): EAGVAQSPRYKIIEKRQSVAFWCNPISGHATLYWYQQILGQGPKLLIQFQNNGVVDDSQLPKDRFSAERLKGVDSTLKIQPAKLEDSAVYLCASSLDGSDQETQYFGPGTRLLVL.

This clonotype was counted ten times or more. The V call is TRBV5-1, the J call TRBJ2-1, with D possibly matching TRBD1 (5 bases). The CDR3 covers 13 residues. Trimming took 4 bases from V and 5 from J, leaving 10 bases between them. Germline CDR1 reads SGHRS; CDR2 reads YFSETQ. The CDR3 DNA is TGCGCCAGCAGCACCGTGACAGACAATGAGCAGTTCTTC. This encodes CASSTVTDNEQFF.

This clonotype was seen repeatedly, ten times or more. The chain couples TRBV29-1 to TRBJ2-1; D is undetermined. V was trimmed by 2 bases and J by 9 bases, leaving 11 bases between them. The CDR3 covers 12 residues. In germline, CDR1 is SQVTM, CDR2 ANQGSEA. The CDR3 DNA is TGCAGCGTTGAACGTGGACGAGGTGAGCAGTTCTTC. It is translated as CSVERGRGEQFF.

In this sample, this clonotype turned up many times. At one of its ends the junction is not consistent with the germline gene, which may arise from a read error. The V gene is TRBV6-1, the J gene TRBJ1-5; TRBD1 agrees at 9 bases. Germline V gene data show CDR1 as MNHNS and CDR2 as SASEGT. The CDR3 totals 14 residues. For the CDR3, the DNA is TGTGCCAGCAGCGAAGGGACAGGGATGCAGCCCCAGCATTTT. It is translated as CASSEGTGMQPQHF.

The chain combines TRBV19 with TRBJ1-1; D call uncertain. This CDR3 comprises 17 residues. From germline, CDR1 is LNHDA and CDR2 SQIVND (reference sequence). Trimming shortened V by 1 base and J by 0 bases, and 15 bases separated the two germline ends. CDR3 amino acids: CASSIANPGAMNTEAFF. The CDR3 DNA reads TGTGCCAGTAGTATAGCGAACCCGGGAGCCATGAACACTGAAGCTTTCTTT.

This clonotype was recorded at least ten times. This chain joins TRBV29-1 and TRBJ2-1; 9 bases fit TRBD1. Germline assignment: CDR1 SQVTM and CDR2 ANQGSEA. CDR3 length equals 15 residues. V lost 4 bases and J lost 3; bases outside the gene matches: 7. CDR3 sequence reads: CSVVDRGSYYNEQFF. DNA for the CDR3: TGCAGCGTTGTGGACAGGGGAAGCTACTACAATGAGCAGTTCTTC.

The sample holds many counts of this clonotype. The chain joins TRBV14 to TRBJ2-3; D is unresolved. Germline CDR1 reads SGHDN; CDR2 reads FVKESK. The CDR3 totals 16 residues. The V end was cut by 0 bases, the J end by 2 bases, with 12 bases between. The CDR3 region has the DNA TGTGCCAGCAGCCAAGACCCAGCGTCTTCCACAGATACGCAGTATTTT. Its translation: CASSQDPASSTDTQYF.

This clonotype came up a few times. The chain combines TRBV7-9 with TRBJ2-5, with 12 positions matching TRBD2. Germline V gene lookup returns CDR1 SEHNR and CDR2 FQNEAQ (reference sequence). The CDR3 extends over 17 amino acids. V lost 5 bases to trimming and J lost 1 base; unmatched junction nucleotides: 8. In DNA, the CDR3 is TGTGCCAGCAGCGCCCTACTAGCGGGAGGCTTCCAAGAGACCCAGTACTTC. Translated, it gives CASSALLAGGFQETQYF.

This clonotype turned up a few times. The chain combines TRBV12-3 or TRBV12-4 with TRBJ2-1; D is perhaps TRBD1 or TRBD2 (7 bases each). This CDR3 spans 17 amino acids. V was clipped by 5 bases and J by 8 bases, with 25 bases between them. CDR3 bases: TGTGCCAGCAGTCTTGACCCTAGCGGTCAGGGGGTGGATGAGCAGTTCTTC. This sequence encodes CASSLDPSGQGVDEQFF.

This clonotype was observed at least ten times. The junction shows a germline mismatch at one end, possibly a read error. CDR3 region: CASIQGGGSYNEQFF. CDR3 nucleotides: TGTGCCAGCATCCAAGGGGGGGGCTCCTACAATGAGCAGTTCTTC. V usage is TRBV3-1 and J usage is TRBJ2-1; D perhaps matches TRBD2 (7 bases). The CDR3 length is 15 residues. Germline CDR1 is LGHDT and CDR2 is YNNKEL (reference sequence).

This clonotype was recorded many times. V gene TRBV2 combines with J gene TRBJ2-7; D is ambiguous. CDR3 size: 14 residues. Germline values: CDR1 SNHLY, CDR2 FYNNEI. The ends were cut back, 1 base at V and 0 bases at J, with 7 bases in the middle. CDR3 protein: CASSEDLSSYEQYF. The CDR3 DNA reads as TGTGCCAGCAGTGAAGATTTGAGCTCCTACGAGCAGTACTTC.

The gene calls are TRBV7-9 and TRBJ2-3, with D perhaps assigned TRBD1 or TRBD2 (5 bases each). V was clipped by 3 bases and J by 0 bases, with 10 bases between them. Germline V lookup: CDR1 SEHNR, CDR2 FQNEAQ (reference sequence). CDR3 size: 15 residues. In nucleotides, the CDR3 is TGTGCCAGCAGCTTGAGGGGATATAGCACAGATACGCAGTATTTT. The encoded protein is CASSLRGYSTDTQYF.

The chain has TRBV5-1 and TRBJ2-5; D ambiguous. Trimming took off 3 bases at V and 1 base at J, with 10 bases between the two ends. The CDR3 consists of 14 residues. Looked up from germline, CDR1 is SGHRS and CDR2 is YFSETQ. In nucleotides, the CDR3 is TGCGCCAGCAGCTCCCTGCGCACCCAAGAGACCCAGTACTTC. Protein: CASSSLRTQETQYF.

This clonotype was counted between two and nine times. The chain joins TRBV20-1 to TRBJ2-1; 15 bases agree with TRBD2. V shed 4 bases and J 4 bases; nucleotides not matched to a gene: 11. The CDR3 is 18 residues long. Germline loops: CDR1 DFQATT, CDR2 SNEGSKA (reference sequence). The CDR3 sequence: CSATTGLAGGEYYNEQFF. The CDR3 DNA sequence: TGCAGTGCTACCACCGGACTAGCGGGAGGGGAATATTACAATGAGCAGTTCTTC.

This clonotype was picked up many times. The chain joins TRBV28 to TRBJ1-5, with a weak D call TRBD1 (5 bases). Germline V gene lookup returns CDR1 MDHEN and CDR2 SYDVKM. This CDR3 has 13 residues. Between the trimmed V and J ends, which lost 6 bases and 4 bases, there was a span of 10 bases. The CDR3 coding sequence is TGTGCCAGCAGCAGACAGTTTAATCAGCCCCAGCATTTT. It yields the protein CASSRQFNQPQHF.

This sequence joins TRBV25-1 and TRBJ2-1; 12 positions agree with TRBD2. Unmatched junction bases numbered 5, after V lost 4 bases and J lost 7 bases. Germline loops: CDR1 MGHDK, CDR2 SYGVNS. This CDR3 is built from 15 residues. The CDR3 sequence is CASSGTSGVFNEQFF. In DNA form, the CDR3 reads TGTGCCAGCAGTGGGACTAGCGGGGTGTTTAATGAGCAGTTCTTC.

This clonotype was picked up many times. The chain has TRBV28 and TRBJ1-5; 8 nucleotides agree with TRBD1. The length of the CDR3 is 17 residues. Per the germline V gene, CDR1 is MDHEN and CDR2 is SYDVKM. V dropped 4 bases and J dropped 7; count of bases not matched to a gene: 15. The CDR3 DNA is TGTGCCAGCAGTTCGCGGGGGTGGGTCAGGGGGCGGCAGCCCCAGCATTTT. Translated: CASSSRGWVRGRQPQHF.

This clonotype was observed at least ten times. CDR3 DNA sequence: TGTGCCAGCTCACGAGGACTAGCCTACAATGAGCAGTTCTTC. Its translation is CASSRGLAYNEQFF. The chain combines TRBV18 with TRBJ2-1, with 7 bases lining up with TRBD2. Germline-derived CDR1 and CDR2 are KGHSH and LQKENI. J was trimmed by 2 bases and V by 4 bases; bases with no gene match: 2. The CDR3 runs to 14 residues.

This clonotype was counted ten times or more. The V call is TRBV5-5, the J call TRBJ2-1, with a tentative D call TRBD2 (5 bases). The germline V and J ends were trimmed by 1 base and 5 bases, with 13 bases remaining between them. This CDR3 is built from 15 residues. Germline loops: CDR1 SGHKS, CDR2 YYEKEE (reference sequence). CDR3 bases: TGTGCCAGCAGCTTGAGGTTGTGGGAGAACAATGAGCAGTTCTTC. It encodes CASSLRLWENNEQFF.

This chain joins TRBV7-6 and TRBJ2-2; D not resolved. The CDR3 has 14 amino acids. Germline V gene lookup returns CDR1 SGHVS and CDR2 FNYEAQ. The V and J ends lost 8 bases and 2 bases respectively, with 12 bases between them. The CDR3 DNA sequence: TGTGCCAGCTCCAGTCACGGTAACACCGGGGAGCTGTTTTTT. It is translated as CASSSHGNTGELFF. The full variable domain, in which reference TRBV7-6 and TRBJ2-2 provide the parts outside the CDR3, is GAGVSQSPRYKVTKRGQDVALRCDPISGHVSLYWYRQALGQGPEFLTYFNYEAQQDKSGLPNDRFSAERPEGSISTLTIQRTEQRDSAMYRCASSSHGNTGELFFGEGSRLTVL.

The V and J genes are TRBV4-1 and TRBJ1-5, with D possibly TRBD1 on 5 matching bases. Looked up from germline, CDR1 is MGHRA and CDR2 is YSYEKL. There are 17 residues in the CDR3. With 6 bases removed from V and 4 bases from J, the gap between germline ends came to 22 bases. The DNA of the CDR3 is TGCGCCAGCAGGAGCGACAGTTTCGGGTTAGGGAATCAGCCCCAGCATTTT. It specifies CASRSDSFGLGNQPQHF.

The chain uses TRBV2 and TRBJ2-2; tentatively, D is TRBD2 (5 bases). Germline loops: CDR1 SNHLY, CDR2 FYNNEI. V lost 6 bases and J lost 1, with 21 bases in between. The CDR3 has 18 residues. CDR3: CASSPKRKDFLNTGELFF. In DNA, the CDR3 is TGTGCCAGCAGCCCCAAACGCAAGGACTTTCTGAACACCGGGGAGCTGTTTTTT.

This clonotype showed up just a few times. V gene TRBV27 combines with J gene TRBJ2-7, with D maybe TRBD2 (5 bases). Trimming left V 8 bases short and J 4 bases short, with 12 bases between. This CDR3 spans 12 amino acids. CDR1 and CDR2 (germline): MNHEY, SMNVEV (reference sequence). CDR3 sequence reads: CASGETGYEQYF. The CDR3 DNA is TGTGCCAGCGGGGAAACGGGATACGAGCAGTACTTC.

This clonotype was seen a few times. The CDR3 loop is CASSLDPSGDYNEQFF. The CDR3 DNA sequence: TGCGCCAGCAGCTTGGACCCTAGCGGGGATTACAATGAGCAGTTCTTC. The chain recombines TRBV5-1 with TRBJ2-1, with 9 bases matching TRBD2. The CDR3 runs to 16 residues. Trimming at V came to 0 bases and at J to 4 bases, leaving 5 bases not matched to a gene. In germline, CDR1 is SGHRS, CDR2 YFSETQ.